These 11 T cell receptor beta chains were all obtained from the same sample, sequenced in a study of T cells in Graves' hyperthyroidism and ophthalmopathy. Amplified TCR beta CDR3 regions derived from RNA transcripts. When the TCR CDR3 underwent first-round RT-PCR, the HTBI primer set was used. TCRdb independently ran MiXCR on the multiplex PCR reads; one entry per CDR3 protein. The data show around 600,000 distinct CDR3 sequences, about 15% seen once. The sequenced sample consisted of blood. These receptors were taken from a woman in her twenties or thirties with Graves' hyperthyroidism.

The J gene is TRBJ1-1, the V gene TRBV7-9, with D possibly TRBD1 on 6 matching bases. The germline V gene has CDR1 SEHNR and CDR2 FQNEAQ (reference sequence). This CDR3 spans 16 amino acids. The germline V and J ends were trimmed by 4 bases and 1 base, with 16 bases remaining between them. The CDR3, as DNA: TGTGCCAGCAGCTCCTCCTATCCCAGGGGGAACACTGAAGCTTTCTTT. It codes for CASSSSYPRGNTEAFF.

This clonotype was seen repeatedly, ten times or more. The rearrangement uses TRBV29-1 and TRBJ1-1; weak D call: TRBD1 (5 bases). CDR3 size: 14 residues. The germline V gene encodes CDR1 SQVTM and CDR2 ANQGSEA. V was shortened by 5 bases and J by 0 bases, with 13 bases between the two germline ends. CDR3 bases: TGCAGCGTTTCTGGGGGTGTGATGAACACTGAAGCTTTCTTT. This encodes CSVSGGVMNTEAFF.

This clonotype was detected ten times or more. The chain joins TRBV6-1 to TRBJ2-7, with TRBD2 identical over 11 bases. This CDR3 comprises 17 residues. In germline, CDR1 is MNHNS, CDR2 SASEGT. The ends lost 4 bases at V and 0 bases at J; junction bases unmatched: 8. CDR3 in amino acids: CASSALLSGRASYEQYF. In nucleotides, the CDR3 is TGTGCCAGCAGTGCCCTTCTTAGCGGGAGGGCCTCCTACGAGCAGTACTTC.

This clonotype was observed a few times. This sequence joins TRBV30 and TRBJ2-3, with D possibly being TRBD2 (6 bases). The germline CDR1 and CDR2 sequences are GTSNPN and SVGIG (reference sequence). The CDR3 has 13 amino acids. V was trimmed by 2 bases and J by 5 bases, leaving 11 bases between them. The CDR3 DNA reads as TGTGCCTGGAGTACCGGGAGTGGAGATACGCAGTATTTT. Translating it yields CAWSTGSGDTQYF.

This clonotype showed up many times. This rearrangement joins TRBV4-1 to TRBJ2-7; D unresolved. The CDR3 runs to 14 residues. The V end lost 3 bases, the J end lost 2 bases, and 11 bases lay between the germline ends. The V gene's germline CDR1 is MGHRA and CDR2 YSYEKL. The CDR3 DNA follows: TGCGCCAGCAGCCAGCGGACGGACCCCTACGAGCAGTACTTC. Its translation is CASSQRTDPYEQYF.

The table lists this clonotype with a count of one. The chain is built from TRBV7-9 and TRBJ1-2, with 10 bases lining up with TRBD1. V was pared by 7 bases and J by 4 bases, with 6 bases of the junction left unmatched. The V gene's germline CDR1 is SEHNR and CDR2 FQNEAQ (reference sequence). The CDR3 runs 14 residues. The CDR3 protein is CASNRDRGGYGYTF. CDR3 DNA: TGTGCCAGCAACCGGGACAGGGGAGGCTATGGCTACACCTTC.

In its sample, this clonotype was seen many times. V is TRBV27 and J is TRBJ1-5; TRBD1 is a possible D gene (6 bases). This CDR3 comprises 14 residues. Trimming took off 3 bases at V and 2 bases at J, with 8 bases between the two ends. Germline CDR1 reads MNHEY; CDR2 reads SMNVEV (reference sequence). Written as DNA, the CDR3 is TGTGCCAGCAGTTTCAGGGGTGGCAATCAGCCCCAGCATTTT. Translating it yields CASSFRGGNQPQHF.

This clonotype showed up many times. The chain links TRBV6-2 or TRBV6-3 to TRBJ2-5; TRBD2 aligns across 13 bases. Germline V gene data show CDR1 as MNHEY and CDR2 as SVGEGT. Unmatched junction bases numbered 14, after V lost 6 bases and J lost 4 bases. The CDR3 spans 18 residues. The CDR3 DNA is TGTGCCAGCAGAGAGGGGACTAGCGGGACGGTCGGGGGAGAGACCCAGTACTTC. Translating it yields CASREGTSGTVGGETQYF.

This clonotype has ten or more counts. V usage is TRBV30 and J usage is TRBJ2-7; D gene ambiguous. V lost 0 bases to trimming and J lost 7 bases, with 10 bases between them. Germline lookup yields CDR1 GTSNPN and CDR2 SVGIG (reference sequence). The CDR3 has 12 amino acids. The DNA of the CDR3 is TGTGCCTGGAGTGTACCCCCTGGAGAGCAGTACTTC. Its translation: CAWSVPPGEQYF.

The rearrangement uses TRBV29-1 and TRBJ2-7; TRBD2 is a possible D gene (5 bases). The V and J ends lost 0 bases and 4 bases respectively, with 16 bases between them. The CDR3 spans 15 residues. Germline CDR1 SQVTM, CDR2 ANQGSEA. The CDR3 DNA follows: TGCAGCGTTGAAGATCTTGTGGCGGGTAAATACGAGCAGTACTTC. This gives the protein CSVEDLVAGKYEQYF.

This clonotype was observed a few times. V is TRBV16 and J is TRBJ1-5; D ambiguous. The ends were cut back, 0 bases at V and 4 bases at J, with 10 bases in the middle. The CDR3 extends over 15 amino acids. Germline CDR1 reads KGHSY; CDR2 reads FQNENV. The CDR3 is CASSQSGSGNQPQHF. For the CDR3, the DNA is TGTGCCAGCAGCCAATCTGGCAGCGGGAATCAGCCCCAGCATTTT.